This T cell receptor beta chain originates from a study of T cell responses to AZD1222 COVID-19 vaccine. As for the study in general: It was second doses at about 4 or about 12 weeks that were pooled. Study-level points and caveats: Among the donors, most were white British and more were female, and clonal diversity was possibly underestimated. Two doses of AZD1222 preceded a rise in Spike-specific TCR breadth and depth. Close to half of spike-specific TCRs reportedly recognize unmutated variant regions.

V lost 2 bases, J lost 2 bases, and 13 bases lay in between. The CDR3 is 15 residues long. Germline CDR1 and CDR2: SGHKS and YYEKEE (reference sequence). Details on this clone: The antigen is undetermined.

Data came from immunoSEQ multiplex PCR; TCRdb stores just in-frame clones and leaves some out. The table lists roughly 67,000 clones, 88% of them singletons, with approximately 19% in the top ten. The sample consisted of peripheral blood, taken on day 0 of AZD1222 vaccination. This TCR was sampled from an adult in good health. V usage is TRBV5-5 and J usage is TRBJ1-1; maybe TRBD1 (5 bases). The CDR3 spells CASSFPSGGNTEAFF. The CDR3 DNA reads as TGTGCCAGCAGCTTTCCCTCTGGGGGTAACACTGAAGCTTTCTTT.